This is a list of T cell receptor beta chains from one sample in a study of blood T cell repertoires in COVID-19. TCRdb's table, derived via immunoSEQ multiplex PCR, lists solely in-frame clones and lacks some. Of about 75,000 clones listed, 85% to 90% were seen once; the top ten hold about 2.7%. The sample taken for sequencing was peripheral blood. Receptors were obtained from a human donor in a cohort sampled during active COVID-19. Both conserved end residues are part of each CDR3. The order of the fields is V gene, J gene, D gene, clone size, CDR3 DNA, CDR3 protein. A D gene is named only where the DNA matches it firmly. Size tells how often a clone was seen (once, few, many) or the class of an expanded clone, and some rows leave it out.

v_gene: TRBV7-3; j_gene: TRBJ2-3; d_gene: -; abundance: once; CDR3nt: TGTGCCAGCAGCTTCAGGCGGGGTCCCACAGATACGCAGTATTTT; CDR3aa: CASSFRRGPTDTQYF
v_gene: TRBV7-7; j_gene: TRBJ2-5; d_gene: TRBD2; abundance: -; CDR3nt: TGTGCCAGCAGCTTATCCGGGACTAGCGGACCCAAAACGGAGACCCAGTACTTC; CDR3aa: CASSLSGTSGPKTETQYF
v_gene: TRBV19; j_gene: TRBJ2-4; d_gene: -; abundance: once; CDR3nt: TGTGCCAGTAGTGGACTGCAAAACATTCAGTACTTC; CDR3aa: CASSGLQNIQYF
v_gene: TRBV30; j_gene: TRBJ1-5; d_gene: -; abundance: -; CDR3nt: TGTGCCTGGAGTGTACCAGTTAGCAATCAGCCCCAGCATTTT; CDR3aa: CAWSVPVSNQPQHF
v_gene: TRBV7-8; j_gene: TRBJ1-5; d_gene: -; abundance: few; CDR3nt: TGTGCCAGCAGCTTACAGGGGAATCAGCCCCAGCATTTT; CDR3aa: CASSLQGNQPQHF
v_gene: TRBV7-9; j_gene: TRBJ1-1; d_gene: -; abundance: -; CDR3nt: TGTGCCAGCAGCTCGAAGTCCTGGGCCACTGAAGCTTTCTTT; CDR3aa: CASSSKSWATEAFF
v_gene: TRBV3-1/TRBV3-2; j_gene: TRBJ1-2; d_gene: -; abundance: -; CDR3nt: TGTGCCAGCAGCCAAGAGGGGGGCTATGGCTACACCTTC; CDR3aa: CASSQEGGYGYTF
v_gene: TRBV7-2; j_gene: TRBJ2-2; d_gene: TRBD2; abundance: -; CDR3nt: TGTGCCAGCAGCACTGGGACTAGCGGGAGTGCCGGGGAGCTGTTTTTT; CDR3aa: CASSTGTSGSAGELFF
v_gene: TRBV13; j_gene: TRBJ1-2; d_gene: -; abundance: once; CDR3nt: TGTGCCAGCACCGGGGGAGAGGGAAGGGCCCTTAACTATGGCTACACCTTC; CDR3aa: CASTGGEGRALNYGYTF
v_gene: TRBV28; j_gene: TRBJ2-2; d_gene: TRBD2; abundance: -; CDR3nt: TGTGCCAGCAGTTTAAGAGGACTAGTTAACACCGGGGAGCTGTTTTTT; CDR3aa: CASSLRGLVNTGELFF
v_gene: TRBV6-5; j_gene: TRBJ1-2; d_gene: -; abundance: -; CDR3nt: TGTGCCACCCGACAGGTTAACTATGGCTACACCTTC; CDR3aa: CATRQVNYGYTF
v_gene: TRBV5-1; j_gene: TRBJ2-7; d_gene: TRBD2; abundance: few; CDR3nt: TGCGCCAGCAGCTTTGGGGGACTATCCTACGAGCAGTACTTC; CDR3aa: CASSFGGLSYEQYF
v_gene: TRBV9; j_gene: TRBJ1-6; d_gene: TRBD1; abundance: -; CDR3nt: TGTGCCAGCAGCGACAGGGGCTATAATTCACCCCTCCACTTT; CDR3aa: CASSDRGYNSPLHF
v_gene: TRBV18; j_gene: TRBJ1-2; d_gene: TRBD1; abundance: -; CDR3nt: TGTGCCAGCTCACCACGGGGGCAGGGGGACCACTATGGCTACACCTTC; CDR3aa: CASSPRGQGDHYGYTF
v_gene: TRBV18; j_gene: TRBJ2-2; d_gene: TRBD1; abundance: -; CDR3nt: TGTGCCAGCTCACCAGGACAGGGTTCCGCCGGGGAGCTGTTTTTT; CDR3aa: CASSPGQGSAGELFF
v_gene: TRBV19; j_gene: TRBJ2-1; d_gene: TRBD2; abundance: -; CDR3nt: TGTGCCAGTAGCTATGGAACTAGCGGGAGGGACTACTACAATGAGCAGTTCTTC; CDR3aa: CASSYGTSGRDYYNEQFF
v_gene: TRBV6-2/TRBV6-3; j_gene: TRBJ1-5; d_gene: -; abundance: -; CDR3nt: TGTGCCAGCAGTTTTAGGACGGAGGGCAATCAGCCCCAGCATTTT; CDR3aa: CASSFRTEGNQPQHF
v_gene: TRBV18; j_gene: TRBJ2-1; d_gene: -; abundance: -; CDR3nt: TGTGCCAGCTCACCAAAGGAGGACGCCTACAATGAGCAGTTCTTC; CDR3aa: CASSPKEDAYNEQFF
v_gene: TRBV12-3/TRBV12-4; j_gene: TRBJ1-5; d_gene: -; abundance: -; CDR3nt: TGTGCCAGCAGTTTTCAGGTCAATCAGCCCCAGCATTTT; CDR3aa: CASSFQVNQPQHF
v_gene: TRBV24-1; j_gene: TRBJ1-3; d_gene: -; abundance: -; CDR3nt: TGTGCCACCAGTGATCGACAGGCCCTAATCTCTGGAAACACCATATATTTT; CDR3aa: CATSDRQALISGNTIYF
v_gene: TRBV6-5; j_gene: TRBJ1-4; d_gene: -; abundance: -; CDR3nt: TGTGCCAGCAGTACCCGGGTCCCGTATGAAAAACTGTTTTTT; CDR3aa: CASSTRVPYEKLFF
v_gene: TRBV5-6; j_gene: TRBJ1-2; d_gene: TRBD1; abundance: -; CDR3nt: TGTGCCAGCAGCTTGGCCCAGGGGGCGGGCTACACCTTC; CDR3aa: CASSLAQGAGYTF
v_gene: TRBV2; j_gene: TRBJ2-7; d_gene: TRBD2; abundance: -; CDR3nt: TGTGCCACCAAACGGACTAGCGGAGGGGACGAGCAGTACTTC; CDR3aa: CATKRTSGGDEQYF
v_gene: TRBV7-3; j_gene: TRBJ2-1; d_gene: TRBD2; abundance: once; CDR3nt: TGTGCCAGCAGCCCTAGGACTAGCGGGTACAATGAGCAGTTCTTC; CDR3aa: CASSPRTSGYNEQFF
v_gene: TRBV10-2; j_gene: TRBJ1-2; d_gene: TRBD1; abundance: -; CDR3nt: TGCGCCAGCAGGGCCGGACAGGGGAACTATGGCTACACCTTC; CDR3aa: CASRAGQGNYGYTF
v_gene: TRBV20-1; j_gene: TRBJ2-7; d_gene: -; abundance: -; CDR3nt: TGCAGTGCTAGTGGAGCGGCATACTCCTACGAGCAGTACTTC; CDR3aa: CSASGAAYSYEQYF
v_gene: TRBV4-3; j_gene: TRBJ1-3; d_gene: TRBD1; abundance: -; CDR3nt: TGCGCCAGCAGCCTCCTGACAGGGTCTGGAAACACCATATATTTT; CDR3aa: CASSLLTGSGNTIYF
v_gene: TRBV6-6; j_gene: TRBJ2-1; d_gene: TRBD2; abundance: -; CDR3nt: TGTGCCAGCAGCAGGACTAGCGGGGGGACTTACAATGAGCAGTTCTTC; CDR3aa: CASSRTSGGTYNEQFF
v_gene: TRBV13; j_gene: TRBJ2-7; d_gene: -; abundance: -; CDR3nt: TGTGCCAGCAGCTTAGGGGTAGGGGGTGTCGACGAGCAGTACTTC; CDR3aa: CASSLGVGGVDEQYF
v_gene: TRBV6-5; j_gene: TRBJ1-1; d_gene: TRBD1; abundance: -; CDR3nt: TGTGCCAGCAGTTACTCGGGACAGGGGCTGAGAGCTGAAGCTTTCTTT; CDR3aa: CASSYSGQGLRAEAFF
v_gene: TRBV28; j_gene: TRBJ1-1; d_gene: TRBD1; abundance: -; CDR3nt: TGTGCCAGCAGTTTGTTCACGAGGGGGCGAACTGAAGCTTTCTTT; CDR3aa: CASSLFTRGRTEAFF
v_gene: TRBV12-3/TRBV12-4; j_gene: TRBJ2-5; d_gene: -; abundance: few; CDR3nt: TGTGCCAGCAGTCCCGCAGTGCCAGAGACCCAGTACTTC; CDR3aa: CASSPAVPETQYF
v_gene: TRBV3-1/TRBV3-2; j_gene: TRBJ1-6; d_gene: -; abundance: -; CDR3nt: TGTGCCAGCAGCCAAGAGGGACAAATTTATAATTCACCCCTCCACTTT; CDR3aa: CASSQEGQIYNSPLHF
v_gene: TRBV4-1; j_gene: TRBJ2-7; d_gene: -; abundance: -; CDR3nt: TGCGCCAGCAGCCAACCAAATAAGGGGGGGGCATACGAGCAGTACTTC; CDR3aa: CASSQPNKGGAYEQYF
v_gene: TRBV12-3/TRBV12-4; j_gene: TRBJ2-7; d_gene: -; abundance: -; CDR3nt: TGTGCCAGCAACGGACAGTCCTCCTACGAGCAGTACTTC; CDR3aa: CASNGQSSYEQYF
v_gene: TRBV19; j_gene: TRBJ2-1; d_gene: -; abundance: -; CDR3nt: TGTGCCAGTACCCATACGACTTCGGTGAATGAGCAGTTCTTC; CDR3aa: CASTHTTSVNEQFF